This TCR beta chain derives from a study of technical replicates of blood from a handful of donors. CDR1 and CDR2 (germline): WSHSY, SAAADI. V lost 8 bases and J lost 0, with 13 bases in between. CDR3 length: 14 residues. The method was immunoSEQ multiplex PCR; TCRdb's version includes in-frame clones alone and lacks a portion of them. The table has some 14,000 clones, roughly 80% seen once; the top ten hold 12%. Sequencing was performed on PBMCs. The chain uses TRBV10-2 and TRBJ1-1, with unresolved D. This sequence originates from a human donor in good health. The CDR3 sequence: CASVDANLNTEAFF. The CDR3 DNA reads as TGCGCCAGCGTCGATGCGAACCTGAACACTGAAGCTTTCTTT.